This T cell receptor beta chain was identified during a study of T cell responses to AZD1222 COVID-19 vaccine. Clones were sequenced by immunoSEQ multiplex PCR, and TCRdb holds only the in-frame ones, with some missing. The profile covers roughly 150,000 clones, with about 88% appearing a single time and approximately 6.6% taken by the ten largest. Germline V lookup: CDR1 MDHEN, CDR2 SYDVKM. This CDR3 comprises 15 residues. The J segment lost 5 bases and the V segment lost 4 bases, leaving 7 bases of the junction unmatched. The input for sequencing was peripheral blood, taken after recovery from COVID-19. This rearrangement joins TRBV28 to TRBJ2-1; 8 bases map to TRBD1. This clonotype was sampled from an adult who had recovered from COVID-19. CDR3 region: CASSSPGTGHNEQFF. DNA of the CDR3: TGTGCCAGCAGTTCCCCCGGGACAGGACACAATGAGCAGTTCTTC.